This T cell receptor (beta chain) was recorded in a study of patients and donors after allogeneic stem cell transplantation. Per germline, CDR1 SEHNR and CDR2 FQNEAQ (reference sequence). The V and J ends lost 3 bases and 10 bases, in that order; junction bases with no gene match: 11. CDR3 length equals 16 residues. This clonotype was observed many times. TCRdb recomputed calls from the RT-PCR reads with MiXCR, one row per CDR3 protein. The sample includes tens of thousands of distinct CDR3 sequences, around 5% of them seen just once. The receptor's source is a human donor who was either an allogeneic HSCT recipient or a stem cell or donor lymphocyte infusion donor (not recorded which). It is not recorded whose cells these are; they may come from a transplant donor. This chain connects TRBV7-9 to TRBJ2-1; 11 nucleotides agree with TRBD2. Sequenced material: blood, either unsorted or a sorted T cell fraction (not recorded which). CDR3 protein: CASSFFGTSGVREQFF. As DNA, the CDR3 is TGTGCCAGCAGCTTCTTTGGGACTAGCGGAGTCAGGGAGCAGTTCTTC.